Each of the 8 T cell receptor beta chains below was sequenced from the same sample in a study of blood T cell repertoires in COVID-19. The assay was immunoSEQ multiplex PCR, and TCRdb's table has in-frame clones only and misses some. Here the sample spans approximately 460,000 clones, approximately 89% being singletons. The source material was peripheral blood. All receptors derive from a man aged 18 to 29 with COVID-19, enrolled during active disease.

The chain is built from TRBV7-9 and TRBJ1-3; no clear D gene. Between the trimmed V and J ends, which lost 1 base and 8 bases, there was a span of 12 bases. Germline V gene lookup returns CDR1 SEHNR and CDR2 FQNEAQ (reference sequence). CDR3 length equals 14 residues. CDR3 sequence reads: CASSLEFAVDTIYF. The DNA for the CDR3 is TGTGCCAGCAGCTTAGAGTTTGCCGTAGACACCATATATTTT.

The genes are TRBV5-1 and TRBJ2-2; the D is unclear. CDR3 length: 15 amino acids. V was cut by 1 base and J by 5 bases, with 12 bases left in between. Germline V CDR1 and CDR2: SGHRS, YFSETQ. Here the CDR3 reads CASSLISSPTGELFF. CDR3 nucleotides: TGCGCCAGCAGCTTGATTAGCAGTCCAACCGGGGAGCTGTTTTTT.

This chain joins TRBV12-3 or TRBV12-4 and TRBJ2-7; no definite D call. Trimming cost V 10 bases and J 4 bases, with 14 bases left between them. This CDR3 region has 12 residues. CDR3 loop: CATSRDLYEQYF. In DNA, the CDR3 is TGTGCCACCAGCCGCGATCTGTACGAGCAGTACTTC.

The rearrangement links TRBV30 to TRBJ1-1, with TRBD1 as a possible D gene (5 bases). In germline, CDR1 is GTSNPN, CDR2 SVGIG (reference sequence). The ends were cut back, 2 bases at V and 4 bases at J, with 11 bases in the middle. This CDR3 spans 13 amino acids. As DNA, the CDR3 is TGTGCCTGGAGTCTCCAGGGAGGCACTGAAGCTTTCTTT. This sequence encodes CAWSLQGGTEAFF.

The genes are TRBV11-2 and TRBJ1-4; tentative D call: TRBD1 (5 bases). V dropped 5 bases and J dropped 5 bases, with 15 bases sitting between them. CDR3 length: 15 residues. Germline V gene sequence: CDR1 SGHAT, CDR2 FQNNGV. The CDR3 loop is CASSLSTGANEKLFF. The CDR3 DNA reads TGTGCCAGCAGCCTCTCTACAGGTGCAAATGAAAAACTGTTTTTT.

The chain has TRBV5-4 and TRBJ2-7; D remains unclear. Trimming shortened V by 2 bases and J by 3 bases, and 6 bases separated the two germline ends. CDR1 and CDR2 (germline): SGHNT, YYREEE (reference sequence). The CDR3 length is 12 residues. DNA of the CDR3: TGTGCCAGCAGCTTCGACATCTACGAGCAGTACTTC. Its translation: CASSFDIYEQYF. Full variable domain (rest looked up from reference TRBV5-4 and TRBJ2-7): ETGVTQSPTHLIKTRGQQVTLRCSSQSGHNTVSWYQQALGQGPQFIFQYYREEENGRGNFPPRFSGLQFPNYSSELNVNALELDDSALYLCASSFDIYEQYFGPGTRLTVT.

The gene calls are TRBV6-5 and TRBJ2-2; 10 positions match TRBD2. This CDR3 region has 13 residues. Germline CDR1 MNHEY, CDR2 SVGAGI. Unmatched junction bases numbered 0, after V lost 8 bases and J lost 3 bases. CDR3 DNA: TGTGCCAGCCTAGCGGGGGACACCGGGGAGCTGTTTTTT. Protein sequence: CASLAGDTGELFF.

The V gene is TRBV4-1, the J gene TRBJ2-1; TRBD2 agrees at 10 bases. The CDR3 runs 16 residues. J gave up 5 bases and V 0 bases, and 4 bases lay outside the gene matches. CDR1 MGHRA and CDR2 YSYEKL come from the germline V gene. This chain's CDR3 is CASSQEGLAGDNEQFF. The CDR3 DNA reads TGCGCCAGCAGCCAAGAAGGGCTAGCGGGGGACAATGAGCAGTTCTTC.